The 6 T cell receptor beta chains below all came from one sample that was sequenced in a study of blood T cells in healthy people across ages. Through a sample-barcoded 5' primer and a J-beta primer mix, a second PCR was run for roughly 7 to 11 cycles. TCRdb reprocessed the 5' RACE reads via MiXCR and lists one record per CDR3 protein. The data contain 750,000 to 1,000,000 distinct CDR3 sequences, almost 30% of them singletons. The same data also contributed to another study, on T cells of mothers and their children.

Sequencing used blood. These receptors all come from a woman aged 40 to 50 in good health.

Only a few counts were recorded for this clonotype. The chain is built from TRBV20-1 and TRBJ2-7, with no clear D. Between the trimmed V and J ends, which lost 2 bases and 3 bases, there was a span of 11 bases. The CDR3 contains 13 residues. Germline V gene lookup returns CDR1 DFQATT and CDR2 SNEGSKA (reference sequence). In nucleotides, the CDR3 is TGCAGTGCTAGATTGGTGGGTAACTACGAGCAGTACTTC. Protein product: CSARLVGNYEQYF.

V gene TRBV28 combines with J gene TRBJ1-4, with D tentatively TRBD1 (5 bases). CDR1 and CDR2 (germline): MDHEN, SYDVKM. CDR3 length: 17 amino acids. V shed 3 bases and J shed 4 bases, with 18 bases lying between them. CDR3 sequence: CASSLRAGRGLNEKLFF. The CDR3, as DNA: TGTGCCAGCAGTTTGAGGGCAGGGAGAGGGCTTAATGAAAAACTGTTTTTT.

The chain links TRBV5-1 to TRBJ2-1, with TRBD1 matching over 7 bases. Per germline, CDR1 SGHRS and CDR2 YFSETQ. The CDR3 has 15 amino acids. Losses at the gene ends were 9 bases for V and 9 bases for J; bases not matched to a gene: 18. CDR3 protein: CATHEGAGNQGEQFF. For the CDR3, the DNA is TGCGCCACCCATGAGGGGGCGGGCAACCAGGGTGAGCAGTTCTTC.

CDR3 sequence (DNA): TGCAGTGCTAGAGGCCGAGTCCCTAACACCGGGGAGCTGTTTTTT. Translation: CSARGRVPNTGELFF. The rearrangement links TRBV20-1 to TRBJ2-2; D is unresolved. This CDR3 region has 15 residues. V was clipped by 1 base and J by 2 bases, with 11 bases between them. Per germline, CDR1 DFQATT and CDR2 SNEGSKA (reference sequence).

Notes on this clonotype: Being one base from a much bigger clone, this may be a read error. The CDR3 sequence is CASSPRGRRNGQFF. CDR3 bases: TGTGCCAGCAGCCCTAGGGGTCGGAGGAATGGGCAGTTCTTC. This chain joins TRBV11-3 and TRBJ2-1; D might be TRBD1 or TRBD2, each matching 5 bases. The germline gives CDR1 SGHNT, CDR2 YENEEA. The CDR3 loop spans 14 amino acids.

This clonotype was observed a handful of times. J is TRBJ2-1 and V is TRBV5-1; 11 bases line up with TRBD2. The CDR3 loop spans 12 amino acids. Trimming cost V 4 bases and J 15 bases; bases outside gene matches: 6. Germline CDR1 is SGHRS and CDR2 is YFSETQ. The CDR3 region is CASSEIAGGMFF. The CDR3, as DNA: TGCGCCAGCAGCGAGATAGCGGGGGGGATGTTCTTC. Full variable domain (outside the CDR3, taken from reference TRBV5-1 and TRBJ2-1): KAGVTQTPRYLIKTRGQQVTLSCSPISGHRSVSWYQQTPGQGLQFLFEYFSETQRNKGNFPGRFSGRQFSNSRSEMNVSTLELGDSALYLCASSEIAGGMFFGPGTRLTVL.